The clone carrying this T cell receptor beta chain has only a few counts. The use of a sample-barcoded 5' primer and a J-beta primer mix characterized a second PCR of roughly 7 to 11 cycles. TCRdb independently ran MiXCR on the 5' RACE reads; one entry per CDR3 protein. The table lists 550,000 to 600,000 distinct CDR3 sequences, approximately 25% of them singletons. Drawn from each donor were around 10 milliliters of peripheral blood. The source of the sample is a study of blood T cells in healthy people across ages. Source material: blood. The sequence was collected from a woman in her 70s in good health.

The CDR3 protein is CASSFPPLAGGRFDQETQYF. Written as DNA, the CDR3 is TGCGCCAGCAGCTTTCCCCCTCTAGCGGGGGGGCGTTTCGACCAAGAGACCCAGTACTTC. The chain carries TRBV5-1 and TRBJ2-5, with TRBD2 identical over 12 bases. Trimming cost V 2 bases and J 0 bases; bases outside gene matches: 14. The length of the CDR3 is 20 residues. In germline, CDR1 is SGHRS, CDR2 YFSETQ.